The text below deals with one T cell receptor beta chain. Some clones are missing from TCRdb's copy, which holds only in-frame ones; the method was immunoSEQ multiplex PCR. The top ten hold about 4% of the sample, which has fewer than 15,000 clones, just under 80% seen once. The data derive from a study of T cell repertoires in ileal Crohn's disease. On the study more broadly: Thiopurines (approximately 10) or anti-TNF agents (around 17) were given postoperatively to about half.

The germline CDR1 and CDR2 sequences are SGHNT and YYREEE (reference sequence). The CDR3 runs 15 residues. V was clipped by 3 bases and J by 5 bases, with 17 bases between them. Time point here: neoterminal ileum biopsy at postoperative endoscopy, about 6 months after surgery. Sequencing was done on a sample of ileal tissue. The chain couples TRBV5-4 to TRBJ2-5; perhaps D is TRBD1 or TRBD2 (5 bases each). This clonotype originated in an adult with Crohn's disease. The CDR3 loop is CASSSPEGFRETQYF. The CDR3, as DNA: TGTGCCAGCAGCTCGCCCGAGGGGTTTCGGGAGACCCAGTACTTC.